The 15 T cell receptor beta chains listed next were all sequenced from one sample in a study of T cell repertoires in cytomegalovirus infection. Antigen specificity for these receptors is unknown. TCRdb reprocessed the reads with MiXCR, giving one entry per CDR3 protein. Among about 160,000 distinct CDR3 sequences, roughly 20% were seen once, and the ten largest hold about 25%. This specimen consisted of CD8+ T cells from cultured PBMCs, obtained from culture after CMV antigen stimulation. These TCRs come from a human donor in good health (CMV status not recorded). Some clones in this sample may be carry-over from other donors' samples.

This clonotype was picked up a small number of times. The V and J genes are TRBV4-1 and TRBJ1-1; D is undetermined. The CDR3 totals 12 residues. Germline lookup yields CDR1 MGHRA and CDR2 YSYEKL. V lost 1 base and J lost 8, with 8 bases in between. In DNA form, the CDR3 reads TGCGCCAGCAGCCAAGGTCAACCCGAAGCTTTCTTT. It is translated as CASSQGQPEAFF.

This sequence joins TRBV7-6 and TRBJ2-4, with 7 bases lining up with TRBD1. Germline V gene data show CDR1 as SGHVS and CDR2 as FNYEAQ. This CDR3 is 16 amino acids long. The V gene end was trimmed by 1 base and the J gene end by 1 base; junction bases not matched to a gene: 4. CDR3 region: CASSLEGAGAKNIQYF. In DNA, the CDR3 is TGTGCCAGCAGCTTAGAGGGGGCCGGGGCCAAAAACATTCAGTACTTC.

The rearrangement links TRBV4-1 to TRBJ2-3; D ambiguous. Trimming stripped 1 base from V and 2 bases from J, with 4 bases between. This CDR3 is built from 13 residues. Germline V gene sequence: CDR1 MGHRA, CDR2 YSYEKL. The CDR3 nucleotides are TGCGCCAGCAGCCAAGTGGACACAGATACGCAGTATTTT. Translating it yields CASSQVDTDTQYF.

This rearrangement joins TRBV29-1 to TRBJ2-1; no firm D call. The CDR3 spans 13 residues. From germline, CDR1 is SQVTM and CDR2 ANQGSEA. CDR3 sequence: CTVHAKIGNEQFF. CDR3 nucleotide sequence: TGCACGGTCCACGCCAAGATAGGGAATGAGCAGTTCTTC.

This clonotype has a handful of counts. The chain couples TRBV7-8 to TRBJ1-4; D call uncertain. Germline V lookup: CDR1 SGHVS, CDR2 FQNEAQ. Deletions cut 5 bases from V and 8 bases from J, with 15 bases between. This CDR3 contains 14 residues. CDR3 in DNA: TGTGCCAGCAGCCTGGCAGGAGGCAAAGAAAAACTGTTTTTT. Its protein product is CASSLAGGKEKLFF.

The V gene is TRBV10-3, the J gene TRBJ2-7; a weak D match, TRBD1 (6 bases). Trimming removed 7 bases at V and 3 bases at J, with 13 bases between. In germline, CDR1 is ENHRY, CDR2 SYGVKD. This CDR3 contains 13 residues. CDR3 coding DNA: TGTGCCATCAAGGACAGACCTTTCTACGAGCAGTACTTC. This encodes CAIKDRPFYEQYF.

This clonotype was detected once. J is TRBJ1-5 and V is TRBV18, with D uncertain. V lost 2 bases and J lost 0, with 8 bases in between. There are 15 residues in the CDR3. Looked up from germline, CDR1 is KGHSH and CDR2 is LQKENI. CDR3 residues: CASSPARRSNQPQHF. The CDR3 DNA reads TGTGCCAGCTCACCAGCCCGGCGTAGCAATCAGCCCCAGCATTTT.

Here the CDR3 reads CASSQDGGPQHF. DNA for the CDR3: TGTGCCAGCAGTCAGGATGGGGGGCCCCAGCATTTT. The V gene is TRBV7-9, the J gene TRBJ1-5; tentative D call: TRBD1 (5 bases). The CDR3 runs 12 residues. CDR1 is SEHNR and CDR2 is FQNEAQ in the germline V gene (reference sequence). V was clipped by 6 bases and J by 9 bases, with 12 bases between them.

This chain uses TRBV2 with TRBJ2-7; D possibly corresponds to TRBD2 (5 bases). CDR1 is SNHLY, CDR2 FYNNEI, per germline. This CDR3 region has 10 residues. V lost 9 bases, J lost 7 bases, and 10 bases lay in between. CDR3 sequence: CASLLEEQYF. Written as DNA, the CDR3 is TGTGCCAGTCTACTAGAGGAGCAGTACTTC.

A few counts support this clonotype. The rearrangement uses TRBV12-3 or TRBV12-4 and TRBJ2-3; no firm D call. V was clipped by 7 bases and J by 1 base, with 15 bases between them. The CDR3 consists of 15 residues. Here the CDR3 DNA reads TGTGCCAGCACCCGGGCCCCGCGGCGCACAGATACGCAGTATTTT. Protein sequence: CASTRAPRRTDTQYF.

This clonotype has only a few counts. The CDR3 reads CASSLHGGGDPYSNQPQHF. The CDR3 DNA follows: TGTGCCAGCAGCTTACATGGAGGAGGGGACCCGTATAGCAATCAGCCCCAGCATTTT. The chain recombines TRBV7-9 with TRBJ1-5, with D tentatively TRBD1 (5 bases). Germline-derived CDR1 and CDR2 are SEHNR and FQNEAQ (reference sequence). The V gene lost 2 bases and the J gene lost 0 bases, with 20 bases spanning the gap. CDR3 length equals 19 residues.

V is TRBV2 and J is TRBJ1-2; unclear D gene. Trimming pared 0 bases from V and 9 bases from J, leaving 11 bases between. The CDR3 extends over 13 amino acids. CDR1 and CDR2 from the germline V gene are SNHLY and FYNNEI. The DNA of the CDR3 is TGTGCCAGCAGTGAAGCGATATTGGATCGCTACACCTTC. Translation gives CASSEAILDRYTF.

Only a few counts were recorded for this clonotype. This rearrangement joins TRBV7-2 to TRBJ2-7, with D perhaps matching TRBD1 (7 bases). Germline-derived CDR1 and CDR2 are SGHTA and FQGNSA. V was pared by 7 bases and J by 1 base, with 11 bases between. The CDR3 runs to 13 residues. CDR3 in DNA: TGTGCCAGCAACCAGGGGGGTTCCTACGAGCAGTACTTC. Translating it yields CASNQGGSYEQYF.

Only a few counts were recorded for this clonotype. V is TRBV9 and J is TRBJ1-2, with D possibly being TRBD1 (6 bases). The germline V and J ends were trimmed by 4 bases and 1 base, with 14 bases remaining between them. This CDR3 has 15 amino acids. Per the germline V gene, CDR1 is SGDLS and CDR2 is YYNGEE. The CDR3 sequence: CASSPPGTLNYGYTF. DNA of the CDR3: TGTGCCAGCAGCCCTCCGGGGACACTTAACTATGGCTACACCTTC.

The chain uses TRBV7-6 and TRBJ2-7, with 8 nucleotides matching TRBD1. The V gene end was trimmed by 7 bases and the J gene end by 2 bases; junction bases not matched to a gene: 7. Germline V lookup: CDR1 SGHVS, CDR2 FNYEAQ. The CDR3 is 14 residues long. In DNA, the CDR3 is TGTGCCAGCATGTCGGGGACAGGACCCTACGAGCAGTACTTC. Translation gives CASMSGTGPYEQYF.